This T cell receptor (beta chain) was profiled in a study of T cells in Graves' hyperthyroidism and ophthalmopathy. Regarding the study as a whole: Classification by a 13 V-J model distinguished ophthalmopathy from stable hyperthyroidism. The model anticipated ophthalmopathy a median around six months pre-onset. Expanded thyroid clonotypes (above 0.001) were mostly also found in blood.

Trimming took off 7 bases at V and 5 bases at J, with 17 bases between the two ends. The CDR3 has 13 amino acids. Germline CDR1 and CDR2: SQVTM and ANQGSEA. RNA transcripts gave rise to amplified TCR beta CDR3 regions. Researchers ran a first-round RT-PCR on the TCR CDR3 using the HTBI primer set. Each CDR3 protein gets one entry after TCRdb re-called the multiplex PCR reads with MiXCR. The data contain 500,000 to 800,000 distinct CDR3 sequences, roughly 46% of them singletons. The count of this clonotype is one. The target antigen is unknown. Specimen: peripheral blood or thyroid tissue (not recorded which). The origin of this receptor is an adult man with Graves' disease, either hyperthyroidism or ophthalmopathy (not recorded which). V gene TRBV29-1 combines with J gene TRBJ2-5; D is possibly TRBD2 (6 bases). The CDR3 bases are TGCAGCGGCACTAGCACGGGGGATGAGACCCAGTACTTC. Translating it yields CSGTSTGDETQYF.